This T cell receptor beta chain originates from a study of Ad26.COV2.S vaccination and SARS-CoV-2 variants. Study in general: The Ad26.COV2.S arm of the COV1001 trial was where the donor was placed.

TCRdb keeps only in-frame clones here, not all; method: immunoSEQ multiplex PCR. Of a few hundred thousand clones listed, 80% to 95% are singletons. Treatment described: 19 received Ad26.COV2.S at low or high dose, single or two shots; 5 received placebo; per-sample allocation not given. Samples came from day 63 after the first vaccine or placebo injection. Study-level points and caveats: Analytic work on TCR breadth and depth might have understated the full extent of total T cell responses. People given the vaccine had a wider spike-specific TCR breadth than placebo recipients did.

The ends lost 5 bases at V and 1 base at J; junction bases unmatched: 7. This CDR3 spans 15 amino acids. Germline CDR1 MNHEY, CDR2 SVGEGT. For this clone: The antigen remains unidentified.

This specimen was peripheral blood, taken in a trial of Ad26.COV2.S vaccine versus placebo. The chain uses TRBV6-2 or TRBV6-3 and TRBJ2-5; 7 bases align to TRBD1. This clonotype originated in a person aged 18 to 65 who received the Ad26.COV2.S COVID-19 vaccine or a placebo. The DNA for the CDR3 is TGTGCCAGCAGTAGACAGGGCTTAGGCCAAGAGACCCAGTACTTC. It is translated as CASSRQGLGQETQYF.